Listed below are T cell receptor beta chains from one sample, sequenced in a study of T cell repertoires in cytomegalovirus infection. TCRdb re-derived calls from the reads in MiXCR, one entry per CDR3 protein. The sample lists about 55,000 distinct CDR3 sequences; over 15% were seen once. Antigen specificity for these receptors is unknown. This material consisted of CD8+ T cells from cultured PBMCs, taken from culture after CMV antigen stimulation. These receptors were collected from a human donor in good health (CMV status not recorded). Some clones in this sample may be carry-over from other donors' samples. The CDR3 runs from the conserved cysteine through the conserved F or W. D genes are given only for firm matches. The size of a clone is reported for some rows only, either as once, few or many, or as a class for expanded clones.

CDR3 protein: CATAEGNSYEQYF
CDR3 DNA: TGTGCCACAGCTGAGGGTAACTCCTACGAGCAGTACTTC
J gene: TRBJ2-7
V gene: TRBV7-9
clone size: -
CDR3 length: 13
D gene: -

CDR3 protein: CASSSSTTNYIYNEQFF
CDR3 DNA: TGTGCCAGCAGTTCCTCGACGACTAATTATATATACAATGAGCAGTTCTTC
J gene: TRBJ2-1
V gene: TRBV27
clone size: many
CDR3 length: 17
D gene: -

CDR3 protein: CASSSTGQSNQPQHF
CDR3 DNA: TGTGCCAGCAGCTCTACGGGACAGAGCAATCAGCCCCAGCATTTT
J gene: TRBJ1-5
V gene: TRBV7-9
clone size: few
CDR3 length: 15
D gene: TRBD1

CDR3 protein: CASKGQGFTHGYTF
CDR3 DNA: TGTGCCAGCAAGGGGCAGGGATTCACCCATGGCTACACCTTC
J gene: TRBJ1-2
V gene: TRBV7-9
clone size: -
CDR3 length: 14
D gene: -

CDR3 protein: CASSFLDVGRTQYF
CDR3 DNA: TGTGCCAGCAGTTTCCTGGACGTTGGTAGGACCCAGTACTTC
J gene: TRBJ2-5
V gene: TRBV28
clone size: few
CDR3 length: 14
D gene: -

CDR3 protein: CASSFGAKNIQYF
CDR3 DNA: TGTGCCAGCAGCTTCGGAGCCAAAAACATTCAGTACTTC
J gene: TRBJ2-4
V gene: TRBV11-2
clone size: many
CDR3 length: 13
D gene: -

CDR3 protein: CASSYRPDYEQYF
CDR3 DNA: TGTGCCAGCAGTTACCGTCCGGATTACGAGCAGTACTTC
J gene: TRBJ2-7
V gene: TRBV6-5
clone size: many
CDR3 length: 13
D gene: -

CDR3 protein: CASSFVRGQGRNEQFF
CDR3 DNA: TGTGCCAGCAGCTTCGTTCGCGGGCAGGGACGAAATGAGCAGTTCTTC
J gene: TRBJ2-1
V gene: TRBV7-3
clone size: -
CDR3 length: 16
D gene: -

CDR3 protein: CASSGWTGGNEQFF
CDR3 DNA: TGCGCCAGCAGCGGATGGACAGGGGGGAATGAGCAGTTCTTC
J gene: TRBJ2-1
V gene: TRBV5-1
clone size: -
CDR3 length: 14
D gene: TRBD1

CDR3 protein: CASSLTFRGGSQTGRFHEKLFF
CDR3 DNA: TGCGCCAGCAGCCTGACATTCCGAGGGGGCTCACAAACCGGCAGGTTCCATGAAAAACTGTTTTTT
J gene: TRBJ1-4
V gene: TRBV4-3
clone size: -
CDR3 length: 22
D gene: TRBD1

CDR3 protein: CASRRDENQPQHF
CDR3 DNA: TGTGCCAGTAGGAGGGACGAGAATCAGCCCCAGCATTTT
J gene: TRBJ1-5
V gene: TRBV19
clone size: few
CDR3 length: 13
D gene: -

CDR3 protein: CASSLKGLYEQYF
CDR3 DNA: TGTGCCAGCAGCTTAAAGGGACTCTACGAGCAGTACTTC
J gene: TRBJ2-7
V gene: TRBV7-2
clone size: few
CDR3 length: 13
D gene: -

CDR3 protein: CSARNRAAGSETQYF
CDR3 DNA: TGCAGTGCGCGAAACAGGGCGGCGGGCTCTGAGACCCAGTACTTC
J gene: TRBJ2-5
V gene: TRBV20-1
clone size: few
CDR3 length: 15
D gene: -

CDR3 protein: CASSPGTGGSANIQYF
CDR3 DNA: TGTGCCAGCAGCCCGGGGACAGGCGGGTCTGCAAACATTCAGTACTTC
J gene: TRBJ2-4
V gene: TRBV7-3
clone size: -
CDR3 length: 16
D gene: TRBD1

CDR3 protein: CASSLSLSGANVLTF
CDR3 DNA: TGTGCCAGCAGCTTATCGCTGTCTGGGGCCAACGTCCTGACTTTC
J gene: TRBJ2-6
V gene: TRBV7-6
clone size: few
CDR3 length: 15
D gene: -

CDR3 protein: CASTYKDGDLNYGYTF
CDR3 DNA: TGTGCCAGCACCTATAAGGATGGGGATCTAAACTATGGCTACACCTTC
J gene: TRBJ1-2
V gene: TRBV6-1
clone size: few
CDR3 length: 16
D gene: -

CDR3 protein: CSGGQCSGNTIYF
CDR3 DNA: TGCAGTGGGGGGCAGTGCTCTGGAAACACCATATATTTT
J gene: TRBJ1-3
V gene: TRBV20-1
clone size: few
CDR3 length: 13
D gene: -

CDR3 protein: CATSRDYASGIDEQFF
CDR3 DNA: TGTGCCACCAGCAGAGATTACGCTAGCGGGATCGATGAGCAGTTCTTC
J gene: TRBJ2-1
V gene: TRBV15
clone size: few
CDR3 length: 16
D gene: TRBD2

CDR3 protein: CASSLGPLEPNTEAFF
CDR3 DNA: TGTGCCAGCAGCTTAGGCCCCCTTGAACCGAACACTGAAGCTTTCTTT
J gene: TRBJ1-1
V gene: TRBV7-2
clone size: -
CDR3 length: 16
D gene: -

CDR3 protein: CSGGQAYNEQFF
CDR3 DNA: TGCAGCGGTGGACAGGCTTACAATGAGCAGTTCTTC
J gene: TRBJ2-1
V gene: TRBV29-1
clone size: few
CDR3 length: 12
D gene: TRBD1

CDR3 protein: CASSFGAGGSNEQFF
CDR3 DNA: TGTGCCAGCAGTTTTGGAGCGGGAGGGTCTAATGAGCAGTTCTTC
J gene: TRBJ2-1
V gene: TRBV28
clone size: few
CDR3 length: 15
D gene: TRBD2

CDR3 protein: CASSQEPIPNSPLHF
CDR3 DNA: TGCGCCAGCAGCCAAGAGCCGATCCCTAATTCACCCCTCCACTTT
J gene: TRBJ1-6
V gene: TRBV4-1
clone size: few
CDR3 length: 15
D gene: -

CDR3 protein: CASSESGGGYNEQFF
CDR3 DNA: TGTGCCAGCAGTGAAAGCGGGGGGGGGTACAATGAGCAGTTCTTC
J gene: TRBJ2-1
V gene: TRBV6-4
clone size: -
CDR3 length: 15
D gene: TRBD2

CDR3 protein: CASSIYPGPGYGLAKNIQYF
CDR3 DNA: TGTGCCAGCAGCATCTACCCGGGACCGGGTTATGGTCTAGCCAAAAACATTCAGTACTTC
J gene: TRBJ2-4
V gene: TRBV11-3
clone size: -
CDR3 length: 20
D gene: -

CDR3 protein: CASSYKLHNEQFF
CDR3 DNA: TGTGCCAGCAGTTACAAACTCCACAATGAGCAGTTCTTC
J gene: TRBJ2-1
V gene: TRBV6-2/TRBV6-3
clone size: few
CDR3 length: 13
D gene: -

CDR3 protein: CASSLTGWGNTIYF
CDR3 DNA: TGTGCCAGCAGTCTCACAGGGTGGGGAAACACCATATATTTT
J gene: TRBJ1-3
V gene: TRBV12-3/TRBV12-4
clone size: -
CDR3 length: 14
D gene: -

CDR3 protein: CASSELASGKLGYNTGELFF
CDR3 DNA: TGTGCCAGCAGTGAATTGGCTAGCGGGAAGTTGGGCTACAACACCGGGGAGCTGTTTTTT
J gene: TRBJ2-2
V gene: TRBV2
clone size: few
CDR3 length: 20
D gene: TRBD2

CDR3 protein: CASSLAPIAGKGNNEQFF
CDR3 DNA: TGTGCCAGCAGTTTAGCGCCCATAGCGGGAAAGGGAAACAATGAGCAGTTCTTC
J gene: TRBJ2-1
V gene: TRBV12-3/TRBV12-4
clone size: few
CDR3 length: 18
D gene: TRBD2

CDR3 protein: CASSPRQGSNQPQHF
CDR3 DNA: TGTGCCAGCTCCCCTAGGCAGGGCAGCAATCAGCCCCAGCATTTT
J gene: TRBJ1-5
V gene: TRBV12-3/TRBV12-4
clone size: few
CDR3 length: 15
D gene: -

CDR3 protein: CASSELGTENYEQYF
CDR3 DNA: TGTGCCAGCAGTGAACTTGGGACAGAGAACTACGAGCAGTACTTC
J gene: TRBJ2-7
V gene: TRBV6-1
clone size: -
CDR3 length: 15
D gene: TRBD1

CDR3 protein: CASSLDLGSGANVLTF
CDR3 DNA: TGTGCCAGCAGCTTAGACCTGGGCTCCGGGGCCAACGTCCTGACTTTC
J gene: TRBJ2-6
V gene: TRBV7-2
clone size: once
CDR3 length: 16
D gene: -

CDR3 protein: CASSPLSGFPDGEQFF
CDR3 DNA: TGTGCCAGCAGCCCTTTAAGCGGTTTCCCCGACGGTGAGCAGTTCTTC
J gene: TRBJ2-1
V gene: TRBV28
clone size: -
CDR3 length: 16
D gene: -

CDR3 protein: CASGSGRNEQFF
CDR3 DNA: TGTGCTAGTGGTTCCGGCCGAAATGAGCAGTTCTTC
J gene: TRBJ2-1
V gene: TRBV12-5
clone size: -
CDR3 length: 12
D gene: -

CDR3 protein: CASSSYQSSYNSPLHF
CDR3 DNA: TGTGCCAGCAGCTCATATCAAAGCTCCTATAATTCACCCCTCCACTTT
J gene: TRBJ1-6
V gene: TRBV7-3
clone size: few
CDR3 length: 16
D gene: -

CDR3 protein: CASSDGLAGAGEQYF
CDR3 DNA: TGTGCCAGCAGCGACGGACTAGCGGGAGCGGGAGAGCAGTACTTC
J gene: TRBJ2-7
V gene: TRBV9
clone size: few
CDR3 length: 15
D gene: TRBD2

CDR3 protein: CASSGSGTQGADTQYF
CDR3 DNA: TGTGCCAGCAGCGGATCCGGGACTCAAGGGGCCGATACGCAGTATTTT
J gene: TRBJ2-3
V gene: TRBV9
clone size: -
CDR3 length: 16
D gene: -

CDR3 protein: CASSLSVDTQYF
CDR3 DNA: TGTGCCAGCAGCTTATCGGTCGATACGCAGTATTTT
J gene: TRBJ2-3
V gene: TRBV7-9
clone size: -
CDR3 length: 12
D gene: -